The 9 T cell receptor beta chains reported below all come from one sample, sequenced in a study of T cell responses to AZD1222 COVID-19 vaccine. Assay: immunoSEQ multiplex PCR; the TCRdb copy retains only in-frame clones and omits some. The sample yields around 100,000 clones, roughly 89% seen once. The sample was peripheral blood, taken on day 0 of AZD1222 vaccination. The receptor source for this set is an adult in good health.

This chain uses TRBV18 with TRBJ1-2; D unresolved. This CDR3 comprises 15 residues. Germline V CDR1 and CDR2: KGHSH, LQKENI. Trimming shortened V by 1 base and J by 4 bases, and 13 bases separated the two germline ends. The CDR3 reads CASSPLSFKPYGYTF. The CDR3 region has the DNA TGTGCCAGCTCACCACTTTCTTTTAAACCCTATGGCTACACCTTC.

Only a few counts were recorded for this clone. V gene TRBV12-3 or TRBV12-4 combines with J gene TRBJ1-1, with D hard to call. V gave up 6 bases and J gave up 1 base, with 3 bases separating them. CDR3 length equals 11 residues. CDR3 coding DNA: TGTGCCAGCAGAAAGAACACTGAAGCTTTCTTT. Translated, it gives CASRKNTEAFF.

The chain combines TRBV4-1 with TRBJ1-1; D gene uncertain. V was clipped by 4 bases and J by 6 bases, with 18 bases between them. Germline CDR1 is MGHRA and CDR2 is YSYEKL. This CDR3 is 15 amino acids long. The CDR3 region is CASSPVSRALSEAFF. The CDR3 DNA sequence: TGCGCCAGCAGCCCCGTCTCCCGGGCCTTATCTGAAGCTTTCTTT.

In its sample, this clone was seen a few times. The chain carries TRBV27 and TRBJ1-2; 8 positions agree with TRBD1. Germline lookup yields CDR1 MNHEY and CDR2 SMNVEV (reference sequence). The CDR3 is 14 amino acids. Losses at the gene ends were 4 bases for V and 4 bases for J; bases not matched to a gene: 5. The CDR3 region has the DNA TGTGCCAGCAGTTCCCGGACAGGGAGCTATGGCTACACCTTC. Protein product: CASSSRTGSYGYTF.

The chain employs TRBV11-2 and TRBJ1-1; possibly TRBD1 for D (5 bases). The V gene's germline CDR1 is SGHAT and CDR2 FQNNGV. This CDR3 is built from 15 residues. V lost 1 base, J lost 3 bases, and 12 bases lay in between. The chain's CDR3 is CASSLGPRDDTEAFF. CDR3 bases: TGTGCCAGCAGCTTAGGCCCCAGGGACGACACTGAAGCTTTCTTT.

For the CDR3, the DNA is TGCGCCAGCAGCCCACAGGGGGCGTCTGGAAACACCATATATTTT. Protein sequence: CASSPQGASGNTIYF. The chain is built from TRBV4-1 and TRBJ1-3; 9 nucleotides agree with TRBD1. Germline trimming cut 4 bases from V and 1 base from J; bases unmatched to any gene: 2. This CDR3 contains 15 residues. Germline-derived CDR1 and CDR2 are MGHRA and YSYEKL.

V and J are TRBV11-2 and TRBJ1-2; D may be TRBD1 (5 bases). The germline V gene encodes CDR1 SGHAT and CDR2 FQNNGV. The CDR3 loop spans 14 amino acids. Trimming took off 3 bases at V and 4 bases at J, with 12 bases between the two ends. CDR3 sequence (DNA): TGTGCCAGCAGCTTCCCCCGACAGTCCTATGGCTACACCTTC. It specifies CASSFPRQSYGYTF.

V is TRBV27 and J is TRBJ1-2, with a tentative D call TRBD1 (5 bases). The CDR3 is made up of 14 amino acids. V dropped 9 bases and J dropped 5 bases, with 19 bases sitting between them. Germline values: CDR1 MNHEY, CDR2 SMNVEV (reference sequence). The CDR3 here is CASSSRTPTYGYTF. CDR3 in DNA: TGTGCCAGTTCGTCCAGGACACCGACTTATGGCTACACCTTC.

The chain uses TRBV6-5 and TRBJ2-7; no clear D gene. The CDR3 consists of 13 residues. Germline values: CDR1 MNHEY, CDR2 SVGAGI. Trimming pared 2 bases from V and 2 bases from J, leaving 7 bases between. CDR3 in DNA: TGTGCCAGCAGTTACAGGGATACCTACGAGCAGTACTTC. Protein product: CASSYRDTYEQYF.